The 32 T cell receptor beta chains below come from one sample, sequenced in a study of blood T cell repertoires in COVID-19. Generated by immunoSEQ multiplex PCR, the TCRdb table keeps only in-frame clones and is missing some. The profile shows approximately 270,000 clones, approximately 88% of them singletons. Sequencing was done on a sample of peripheral blood. Every receptor here comes from a woman in her twenties or thirties with COVID-19, enrolled during active disease.

The chain carries TRBV7-6 and TRBJ1-6, with no clear D. V gave up 5 bases and J gave up 8 bases, with 19 bases separating them. The CDR3 length is 16 residues. Germline V gene lookup returns CDR1 SGHVS and CDR2 FNYEAQ. The CDR3, as DNA: TGTGCCAGCAGCGCCGACCGACGGAGACTTGATTCACCCCTCCACTTT. Translated, it gives CASSADRRRLDSPLHF.

This chain links TRBV19 with TRBJ1-2, with TRBD1 as a possible D gene (5 bases). The CDR3 extends over 16 amino acids. CDR1 and CDR2 from the germline V gene are LNHDA and SQIVND (reference sequence). Trimming removed 0 bases from V and 6 bases from J, with 17 bases in between. The CDR3 reads CASSIEGTTTLNGYTF. The CDR3 nucleotides read TGTGCCAGTAGTATAGAGGGGACTACGACTTTGAATGGCTACACCTTC.

J is TRBJ1-5 and V is TRBV2, with D possibly TRBD1 on 6 matching bases. This CDR3 contains 16 residues. Germline V gene sequence: CDR1 SNHLY, CDR2 FYNNEI. V was cut by 1 base and J by 2 bases, with 12 bases left in between. This CDR3 is CASSEVQGIGNQPQHF. The CDR3 bases are TGTGCCAGCAGTGAAGTACAGGGCATAGGCAATCAGCCCCAGCATTTT. Supplemented by reference TRBV2 and TRBJ1-5, the full variable domain reads EPEVTQTPSHQVTQMGQEVILRCVPISNHLYFYWYRQILGQKVEFLVSFYNNEISEKSEIFDDQFSVERPDGSNFTLKIRSTKLEDSAMYFCASSEVQGIGNQPQHFGDGTRLSIL.

This clone was observed once. The chain recombines TRBV3-1 (or the pseudogene TRBV3-2) with TRBJ1-2; D unclear. The CDR3 contains 13 residues. Germline CDR1 reads LGHDT; CDR2 reads YNNKEL (reference sequence). Trimming removed 1 base from V and 5 bases from J, with 8 bases in between. The CDR3 loop reads CASSQARIYGYTF. DNA of the CDR3: TGTGCCAGCAGCCAAGCGAGGATTTATGGCTACACCTTC.

The chain carries TRBV7-2 and TRBJ2-5; 8 nucleotides line up with TRBD2. Germline V gives CDR1 SGHTA, CDR2 FQGNSA. The CDR3 contains 14 residues. V dropped 4 bases and J dropped 4; count of bases not matched to a gene: 5. CDR3 coding DNA: TGTGCCAGCAGCTATACGGGGGGGCGAGAGACCCAGTACTTC. Translation: CASSYTGGRETQYF.

V and J are TRBV28 and TRBJ2-1; D is perhaps TRBD2 (6 bases). V shed 10 bases and J shed 8 bases, with 24 bases lying between them. There are 15 residues in the CDR3. Germline lookup yields CDR1 MDHEN and CDR2 SYDVKM. The DNA for the CDR3 is TGTGCCATCAACTCTGCGGGGCAGGGAGACGATGAGCAGTTCTTC. Translating gives CAINSAGQGDDEQFF.

This chain links TRBV5-1 with TRBJ2-1, with 7 bases identical to TRBD1. The CDR3 loop spans 13 amino acids. CDR1 and CDR2 (germline): SGHRS, YFSETQ. The V gene end was trimmed by 7 bases and the J gene end by 6 bases; junction bases not matched to a gene: 7. CDR3 bases: TGCGCCAGCTACACATGGACAGGCAATGAGCAGTTCTTC. Protein: CASYTWTGNEQFF.

The chain is built from TRBV18 and TRBJ2-1; 9 nucleotides agree with TRBD1. Unmatched junction bases numbered 6, after V lost 6 bases and J lost 6 bases. CDR1 is KGHSH and CDR2 is LQKENI in the germline V gene. The CDR3 covers 14 residues. CDR3: CASSTGGAGNEQFF. The CDR3 region has the DNA TGTGCCAGCTCTACAGGGGGCGCAGGCAATGAGCAGTTCTTC.

The chain couples TRBV3-1 (or the pseudogene TRBV3-2) to TRBJ2-7; no reliable D call. The CDR3 runs 13 residues. The germline V gene encodes CDR1 LGHDT and CDR2 YNNKEL (reference sequence). Trimming pared 5 bases from V and 2 bases from J, leaving 10 bases between. The CDR3 nucleotides read TGTGCCAGCAGCTATGGGCCAACCTACGAGCAGTACGTC. Translation gives CASSYGPTYEQYV.

The rearrangement joins TRBV5-1 to TRBJ2-1; D is uncertain. The ends were cut back, 0 bases at V and 8 bases at J, with 6 bases in the middle. Germline V gene data show CDR1 as SGHRS and CDR2 as YFSETQ. The CDR3 extends over 12 amino acids. CDR3 amino acids: CASSLVPYEQFF. In nucleotides, the CDR3 is TGCGCCAGCAGCTTGGTCCCATATGAGCAGTTCTTC.

The chain has TRBV7-2 and TRBJ1-2; D is possibly TRBD1 (5 bases). Germline lookup yields CDR1 SGHTA and CDR2 FQGNSA. The CDR3 length is 15 residues. Trimming removed 1 base at V and 7 bases at J, with 16 bases between. CDR3 nucleotide sequence: TGTGCCAGCAGCTTAGAGGCGCAGGGCGTCTCTGGCTACACCTTC. Translated, it gives CASSLEAQGVSGYTF.

The chain uses TRBV27 and TRBJ2-5; D is possibly TRBD2 (6 bases). Germline values: CDR1 MNHEY, CDR2 SMNVEV (reference sequence). The CDR3 sequence is 14 residues long. The V end was cut by 3 bases, the J end by 4 bases, with 12 bases between. CDR3 nucleotides: TGTGCCAGCAGTTTCTTTCAGGGAGGAGAGACCCAGTACTTC. Protein product: CASSFFQGGETQYF.

The rearrangement links TRBV12-3 or TRBV12-4 to TRBJ2-5; 10 nucleotides match TRBD2. Losses at the gene ends were 8 bases for V and 4 bases for J; bases not matched to a gene: 1. This CDR3 is built from 12 residues. The DNA for the CDR3 is TGTGCCAGCGTAGCGGGGGGAGAGACCCAGTACTTC. This gives the protein CASVAGGETQYF.

The chain couples TRBV2 to TRBJ1-1; the D is unclear. The CDR3 length is 14 residues. In germline, CDR1 is SNHLY, CDR2 FYNNEI. V lost 8 bases and J lost 0, with 13 bases in between. The CDR3 loop reads CASVSGLMNTEAFF. The CDR3 DNA reads as TGTGCCAGCGTCTCGGGTCTCATGAACACTGAAGCTTTCTTT.

This chain joins TRBV4-1 and TRBJ2-2, with 9 bases fitting TRBD2. The CDR3 spans 18 residues. Trimming removed 2 bases from V and 5 bases from J; junction bases left unmatched: 12. The germline gives CDR1 MGHRA, CDR2 YSYEKL. CDR3: CASSQTFGREGRTGELFF. The CDR3 DNA is TGCGCCAGCAGCCAAACTTTTGGGCGGGAGGGACGTACCGGGGAGCTGTTTTTT.

The chain recombines TRBV5-1 with TRBJ2-2; TRBD2 might be the D (7 bases). Germline V gene lookup returns CDR1 SGHRS and CDR2 YFSETQ. This CDR3 region has 17 residues. V lost 6 bases, J lost 3 bases, and 21 bases lay in between. CDR3 DNA: TGCGCCAGCACCGCAAGGATAAGGGGGGGGGACACCGGGGAGCTGTTTTTT. It specifies CASTARIRGGDTGELFF.

The chain couples TRBV9 to TRBJ1-3; no firm D call. Germline V gene data show CDR1 as SGDLS and CDR2 as YYNGEE. There are 14 residues in the CDR3. V lost 4 bases, J lost 0 bases, and 8 bases lay in between. The DNA of the CDR3 is TGTGCCAGCAGCCCCGACTACTCTGGAAACACCATATATTTT. Its translation is CASSPDYSGNTIYF. The variable domain in full, completed from reference TRBV9 and TRBJ1-3, reads DSGVTQTPKHLITATGQRVTLRCSPRSGDLSVYWYQQSLDQGLQFLIQYYNGEERAKGNILERFSAQQFPDLHSELNLSSLELGDSALYFCASSPDYSGNTIYFGEGSWLTVV.

This chain uses TRBV24-1 with TRBJ2-7; tentative D call: TRBD2 (6 bases). Germline assignment: CDR1 KGHDR and CDR2 SFDVKD. This CDR3 spans 17 amino acids. The V end was cut by 8 bases, the J end by 2 bases, with 24 bases between. Written as DNA, the CDR3 is TGTGCCACCATCCGAAAACTAGGGGCGACGGGAGCCTACGAGCAGTACGTC. Protein product: CATIRKLGATGAYEQYV.

CDR3 in amino acids: CSVVGQGNYGYTF. The CDR3 bases are TGCAGCGTCGTAGGACAGGGGAACTATGGCTACACCTTC. This sequence joins TRBV29-1 and TRBJ1-2; 9 nucleotides match TRBD1. Germline V gene lookup returns CDR1 SQVTM and CDR2 ANQGSEA. CDR3 length: 13 residues. Trimming cost V 6 bases and J 2 bases; bases outside gene matches: 4.

The rearrangement uses TRBV18 and TRBJ2-7, with D perhaps TRBD2 (6 bases). This CDR3 comprises 13 residues. V lost 6 bases and J lost 6, with 15 bases in between. CDR1 is KGHSH and CDR2 is LQKENI in the germline V gene. The CDR3, as DNA: TGTGCCAGCTCGCCCGGGACTCTGCTCGAGCAGTACGTC. It is translated as CASSPGTLLEQYV.

The V call is TRBV6-5, the J call TRBJ2-3; 8 positions match TRBD2. CDR1 MNHEY and CDR2 SVGAGI come from the germline V gene. The J segment lost 5 bases and the V segment lost 10 bases, leaving 8 bases of the junction unmatched. The CDR3 has 13 amino acids. The CDR3 sequence is CATRGGGIDTQYF. CDR3 DNA sequence: TGTGCCACCCGGGGGGGCGGGATAGATACGCAGTATTTT.

The chain carries TRBV4-2 and TRBJ1-2, with 8 positions matching TRBD1. Trimming cost V 5 bases and J 4 bases; bases outside gene matches: 9. The CDR3 spans 15 residues. Germline V gene lookup returns CDR1 LGHNA and CDR2 YNFKEQ. The CDR3 region is CASSVGGQGPYGYTF. The CDR3 region has the DNA TGTGCCAGCAGCGTTGGTGGACAGGGCCCCTATGGCTACACCTTC.

The gene calls are TRBV10-3 and TRBJ1-1; TRBD1 agrees at 7 bases. The V gene's germline CDR1 is ENHRY and CDR2 SYGVKD. Unmatched junction bases numbered 9, after V lost 8 bases and J lost 3 bases. The CDR3 totals 14 residues. The CDR3 reads CAIGRQGPDTEAFF. CDR3 nucleotides: TGTGCCATCGGAAGACAGGGTCCGGACACTGAAGCTTTCTTT.

V is TRBV19 and J is TRBJ1-5; D might be TRBD1 (5 bases). V lost 5 bases, J lost 2 bases, and 16 bases lay in between. Germline-derived CDR1 and CDR2 are LNHDA and SQIVND (reference sequence). The CDR3 has 16 residues. CDR3 amino acids: CASSAPGVQGNQPQHF. The CDR3 DNA reads TGTGCCAGTAGTGCCCCGGGGGTGCAAGGCAATCAGCCCCAGCATTTT.

J is TRBJ1-5 and V is TRBV3-1 (or the pseudogene TRBV3-2); D is uncertain. This CDR3 contains 13 residues. Trimming removed 0 bases at V and 7 bases at J, with 7 bases between. The V gene's germline CDR1 is LGHDT and CDR2 YNNKEL (reference sequence). CDR3 sequence: CASSQDEVQPQHF. The CDR3 nucleotides read TGTGCCAGCAGCCAAGATGAGGTCCAGCCCCAGCATTTT.

This clone has only one observation. The genes are TRBV18 and TRBJ2-1; TRBD2 matches at 10 bases. Unmatched junction bases numbered 13, after V lost 0 bases and J lost 8 bases. CDR1 is KGHSH and CDR2 is LQKENI in the germline V gene. The CDR3 extends over 18 amino acids. The CDR3 protein is CASSPPLPGTSAVYEQFF. CDR3 sequence (DNA): TGTGCCAGCTCACCACCGTTGCCCGGGACTAGCGCTGTATATGAGCAGTTCTTC.

This clone was found once. V is TRBV7-2 and J is TRBJ2-5, with D unresolved. Trimming stripped 4 bases from V and 2 bases from J, with 14 bases between. The CDR3 has 15 residues. Germline CDR1 reads SGHTA; CDR2 reads FQGNSA. The CDR3 loop is CASSSQQLQQETQYF. The CDR3 DNA reads as TGTGCCAGCAGCTCGCAACAGTTACAACAAGAGACCCAGTACTTC.

V gene TRBV7-9 combines with J gene TRBJ1-4, with D uncertain. CDR3 size: 14 residues. Germline CDR1 is SEHNR and CDR2 is FQNEAQ (reference sequence). Trimming left V 1 base short and J 4 bases short, with 7 bases between. The CDR3 spells CASSLGQVNEKLFF. The CDR3 DNA follows: TGTGCCAGCAGCTTAGGGCAGGTTAATGAAAAACTGTTTTTT.

The gene calls are TRBV5-5 and TRBJ1-5; 9 bases line up with TRBD1. V shed 0 bases, J shed 4 bases, and the junction held 2 bases outside the gene matches. Germline CDR1 reads SGHKS; CDR2 reads YYEKEE (reference sequence). The CDR3 length is 15 residues. CDR3 bases: TGTGCCAGCAGCTTGGACAGGGGGCCTAATCAGCCCCAGCATTTT. It translates to CASSLDRGPNQPQHF.

The chain employs TRBV9 and TRBJ1-2; D gene ambiguous. Trimming removed 3 bases at V and 5 bases at J, with 20 bases between. Germline lookup yields CDR1 SGDLS and CDR2 YYNGEE. CDR3 size: 16 residues. The CDR3 here is CASSGFVLAGEYGYTF. CDR3 DNA sequence: TGTGCCAGCAGCGGATTCGTGTTGGCCGGGGAGTATGGCTACACCTTC.

The V and J genes are TRBV4-3 and TRBJ1-1; possible D gene TRBD1, 6 bases. Trimming shortened V by 2 bases and J by 1 base, and 8 bases separated the two germline ends. Germline values: CDR1 LGHNA, CDR2 YSLEER. CDR3 length equals 14 residues. The CDR3 spells CASSQMGQNTEAFF. CDR3 DNA sequence: TGCGCCAGCAGCCAAATGGGACAGAACACTGAAGCTTTCTTT.

The CDR3 sequence is CASSSKDGISGNTIYF. For the CDR3, the DNA is TGCGCCAGCAGCTCTAAAGACGGGATCTCTGGAAACACCATATATTTT. The V and J genes are TRBV5-1 and TRBJ1-3; no firm D call. CDR1 and CDR2 from the germline V gene are SGHRS and YFSETQ. The CDR3 has 16 residues. Trimming took 3 bases from V and 0 from J, leaving 13 bases between them. Drawing the rest from reference TRBV5-1 and TRBJ1-3, the complete variable domain is KAGVTQTPRYLIKTRGQQVTLSCSPISGHRSVSWYQQTPGQGLQFLFEYFSETQRNKGNFPGRFSGRQFSNSRSEMNVSTLELGDSALYLCASSSKDGISGNTIYFGEGSWLTVV.